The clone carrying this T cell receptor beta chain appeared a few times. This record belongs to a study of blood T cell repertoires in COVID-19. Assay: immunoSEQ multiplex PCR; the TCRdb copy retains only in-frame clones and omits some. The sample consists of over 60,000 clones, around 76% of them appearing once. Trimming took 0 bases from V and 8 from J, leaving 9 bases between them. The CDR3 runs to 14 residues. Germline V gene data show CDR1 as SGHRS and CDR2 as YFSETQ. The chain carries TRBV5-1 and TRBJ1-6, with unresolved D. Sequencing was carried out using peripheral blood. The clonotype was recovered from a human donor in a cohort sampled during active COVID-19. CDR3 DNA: TGCGCCAGCAGCTTGGCGTCGAGGGATTCACCCCTCCACTTT. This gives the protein CASSLASRDSPLHF.